Presented here are 20 T cell receptor beta chains from one specimen sequenced in a study of monozygotic twins with inflammatory bowel disease. TCRdb re-called the 5' RACE reads; one entry per CDR3 protein, DNA not given. This sample's table reports 300,000 to 350,000 distinct CDR3 sequences. Sequenced input: blood. The receptors here all came from a human donor with ulcerative colitis or Crohn's disease, or a healthy co-twin of an affected twin (not recorded which).

The chain couples TRBV30 to TRBJ2-7; TCRdb's D call, TRBD1, is unchecked because there is no DNA. Germline CDR1 and CDR2: GTSNPN and SVGIG (reference sequence). This CDR3 comprises 13 residues. CDR3 in amino acids: CAWNPGQGNEQYF. Filled out from reference TRBV30 and TRBJ2-7, the complete variable domain reads SQTIHQWPATLVQPVGSPLSLECTVEGTSNPNLYWYRQAAGRGLQLLFYSVGIGQISSEVPQNLSASRPQDRQFILSSKKLLLSDSGFYLCAWNPGQGNEQYFGPGTRLTVT.

V is TRBV5-1 and J is TRBJ2-1; the TCRdb call, TRBD2, lacks DNA for checking. Germline CDR1 and CDR2: SGHRS and YFSETQ. This CDR3 contains 16 residues. The CDR3: CASSLAGGDFYNEQFF.

The rearrangement links TRBV9 to TRBJ2-5; TCRdb lists TRBD2, though no DNA is available to test this call. CDR1 is SGDLS and CDR2 is YYNGEE in the germline V gene. The CDR3 extends over 17 amino acids. The CDR3: CASSPEGLLAAGETQYF.

This chain uses TRBV24-1 with TRBJ2-2; TCRdb designates TRBD1, a call that cannot be tested without DNA. Germline CDR1 reads KGHDR; CDR2 reads SFDVKD. CDR3 size: 17 residues. The CDR3 loop is CATSGVGLWGGGGELFF.

The V and J genes are TRBV5-1 and TRBJ2-7; the D gene TCRdb calls, TRBD1, cannot be checked with no DNA. The CDR3 is 16 residues long. Per germline, CDR1 SGHRS and CDR2 YFSETQ. CDR3 protein: CASSQIPGTVSYEQYF. The whole variable domain, filled in from reference TRBV5-1 and TRBJ2-7, reads KAGVTQTPRYLIKTRGQQVTLSCSPISGHRSVSWYQQTPGQGLQFLFEYFSETQRNKGNFPGRFSGRQFSNSRSEMNVSTLELGDSALYLCASSQIPGTVSYEQYFGPGTRLTVT.

The chain uses TRBV19 and TRBJ2-5; TCRdb gives TRBD1 as the D gene, but with no DNA this cannot be confirmed. Germline-derived CDR1 and CDR2 are LNHDA and SQIVND (reference sequence). This CDR3 has 15 amino acids. The CDR3 reads CASSRTGTAQETQYF.

J is TRBJ1-5 and V is TRBV29-1. CDR1 SQVTM and CDR2 ANQGSEA come from the germline V gene. This CDR3 spans 17 amino acids. CDR3 sequence: CSVEDPARGQRDQPQHF.

This chain uses TRBV7-2 with TRBJ1-5; there is no DNA to check the TCRdb D call of TRBD1. CDR1 SGHTA and CDR2 FQGNSA come from the germline V gene. The CDR3 contains 17 residues. The CDR3 loop reads CASSLAGAGSTNQPQHF.

CDR3 residues: CASSPGTGSIGDTQYF. The chain combines TRBV5-1 with TRBJ2-3; with no DNA, the TCRdb D assignment of TRBD1 cannot be verified. The CDR3 runs 16 residues. Germline V gene data show CDR1 as SGHRS and CDR2 as YFSETQ.

This chain joins TRBV20-1 and TRBJ2-7; TCRdb's D call, TRBD1, is unchecked because there is no DNA. Germline V gene sequence: CDR1 DFQATT, CDR2 SNEGSKA (reference sequence). There are 14 residues in the CDR3. The chain's CDR3 is CSATSTGEAVEQYF.

This chain connects TRBV6-5 to TRBJ2-6. Germline V gene lookup returns CDR1 MNHEY and CDR2 SVGAGI. There are 16 residues in the CDR3. The CDR3 reads CASSYSRNSGANVLTF.

The rearrangement joins TRBV2 to TRBJ1-1; the TCRdb call, TRBD1, lacks DNA for checking. The CDR3 totals 15 residues. CDR1 is SNHLY, CDR2 FYNNEI, per germline. The CDR3 loop is CASSDPTGVTTEAFF.

V is TRBV15 and J is TRBJ2-3; TCRdb calls TRBD2, which cannot be checked without DNA. CDR1 and CDR2 from the germline V gene are LNHNV and YYDKDF (reference sequence). The CDR3 has 14 residues. The CDR3 loop reads CATRLGVTTDTQYF.

The J gene is TRBJ1-2, the V gene TRBV19; the TRBD1 assignment by TCRdb is unverifiable without DNA. The CDR3 sequence is 14 residues long. CDR1 LNHDA and CDR2 SQIVND come from the germline V gene (reference sequence). This CDR3 is CASSPFPGREGYTF. Full variable domain (rest looked up from reference TRBV19 and TRBJ1-2): DGGITQSPKYLFRKEGQNVTLSCEQNLNHDAMYWYRQDPGQGLRLIYYSQIVNDFQKGDIAEGYSVSREKKESFPLTVTSAQKNPTAFYLCASSPFPGREGYTFGSGTRLTVV.

This chain joins TRBV5-4 and TRBJ2-3. Germline CDR1 SGHNT, CDR2 YYREEE (reference sequence). This CDR3 is built from 15 residues. The CDR3 is CASSTTVMGTDTQYF.

The genes are TRBV29-1 and TRBJ1-2; TCRdb proposes TRBD1, but this gene call is untestable without DNA. Germline CDR1 and CDR2: SQVTM and ANQGSEA. CDR3 length equals 15 residues. The CDR3 loop is CSVSQGGIVGSGYTF.

V gene TRBV20-1 combines with J gene TRBJ2-5; as DNA is missing, the TRBD2 call by TCRdb cannot be tested. Germline values: CDR1 DFQATT, CDR2 SNEGSKA (reference sequence). The CDR3 runs to 13 residues. CDR3 sequence: CSASLGLGETQYF.

The chain employs TRBV20-1 and TRBJ1-1; as DNA is missing, the TRBD1 call by TCRdb cannot be tested. The CDR3 length is 14 residues. The germline V gene has CDR1 DFQATT and CDR2 SNEGSKA (reference sequence). CDR3 sequence reads: CSARSRGSGTEAFF.

The chain carries TRBV4-1 and TRBJ2-7; the TCRdb call, TRBD1, lacks DNA for checking. The CDR3 runs to 16 residues. From germline, CDR1 is MGHRA and CDR2 YSYEKL. The CDR3 reads CASSQDLTGYYYKQYF.

This chain connects TRBV29-1 to TRBJ2-2; TCRdb indicates TRBD1, and absent DNA this call remains unverified. The germline gives CDR1 SQVTM, CDR2 ANQGSEA. CDR3 length equals 16 residues. The CDR3 loop is CSAGPGQGLSTGELFF.